This paragraph reports one TCR beta chain. PCR used 60 Vbeta primers and 13 Jbeta primers. Generated by immunoSEQ multiplex PCR, the TCRdb table keeps only in-frame clones and is missing some. The profile shows some 160,000 clones, more than 70% of them singletons. This sample was included in a study of cytomegalovirus exposure and HLA in healthy donors. This CDR3 comprises 15 residues. The V end lost 3 bases, the J end lost 0 bases, and 9 bases lay between the germline ends. In germline, CDR1 is LNHDA, CDR2 SQIVND (reference sequence). The source is a woman in her thirties or forties in good health and CMV-seronegative. Input material: PBMCs. This chain connects TRBV19 to TRBJ1-5; D ambiguous. CDR3 region: CASSITAYSNQPQHF. The CDR3 nucleotides are TGTGCCAGTAGTATCACAGCTTATAGCAATCAGCCCCAGCATTTT.